Each of the 26 T cell receptor beta chains below was sequenced from the same sample in a study of blood T cell repertoires in COVID-19. The data were produced by immunoSEQ multiplex PCR, yet TCRdb's version contains in-frame clones alone and is incomplete. The sample has about 250,000 clones, 75% to 85% seen once. The sequenced material came from PBMCs or T cells enriched from blood (not recorded which). Receptors were obtained from a woman in her fifties or sixties with acute COVID-19.

The gene calls are TRBV7-8 and TRBJ2-1; D possibly corresponds to TRBD2 (5 bases). The V and J ends lost 7 bases and 7 bases respectively, with 17 bases between them. The CDR3 is 14 residues long. In germline, CDR1 is SGHVS, CDR2 FQNEAQ. CDR3 amino acids: CASIREREGNEQFF. The DNA for the CDR3 is TGTGCCAGCATCCGGGAACGGGAAGGGAATGAGCAGTTCTTC.

The V gene is TRBV30, the J gene TRBJ1-1, with TRBD1 identical over 10 bases. V was clipped by 7 bases and J by 4 bases; unmatched bases: 12. This CDR3 region has 15 residues. CDR1 GTSNPN and CDR2 SVGIG come from the germline V gene (reference sequence). CDR3 sequence: CAYRRDRGGGTEAFF. CDR3 nucleotides: TGTGCCTACCGTAGGGACAGGGGAGGTGGCACTGAAGCTTTCTTT.

This chain joins TRBV7-2 and TRBJ1-2; 7 bases align to TRBD1. Germline V CDR1 and CDR2: SGHTA, FQGNSA. This CDR3 has 15 amino acids. V shed 5 bases, J shed 1 base, and the junction held 7 bases outside the gene matches. Here the CDR3 DNA reads TGTGCCAGCAGCATCGGGACAGCTTTTAACTATGGCTACACCTTC. Protein sequence: CASSIGTAFNYGYTF. Full variable domain (outside the CDR3, taken from reference TRBV7-2 and TRBJ1-2): GAGVSQSPSNKVTEKGKDVELRCDPISGHTALYWYRQSLGQGLEFLIYFQGNSAPDKSGLPSDRFSAERTGGSVSTLTIQRTQQEDSAVYLCASSIGTAFNYGYTFGSGTRLTVV.

V gene TRBV11-1 combines with J gene TRBJ2-5; D call uncertain. This CDR3 is built from 13 residues. Germline loops: CDR1 SGHAT, CDR2 FQDESV (reference sequence). The V end lost 1 base, the J end lost 3 bases, and 6 bases lay between the germline ends. Here the CDR3 DNA reads TGTGCCAGCAGCTTAGTCGCAGAAGAGACCCAGTACTTC. Translation gives CASSLVAEETQYF.

The gene calls are TRBV4-3 and TRBJ2-1; tentatively, D is TRBD2 (6 bases). Per germline, CDR1 LGHNA and CDR2 YSLEER. Trimming cost V 0 bases and J 10 bases, with 16 bases left between them. This CDR3 has 15 amino acids. The CDR3 loop is CASSQDSGRGGEQFF. The CDR3 nucleotides read TGCGCCAGCAGCCAAGATAGCGGCCGGGGTGGGGAGCAGTTCTTC.

The rearrangement links TRBV6-2 or TRBV6-3 to TRBJ2-5, with TRBD2 identical over 14 bases. Trimming at V came to 0 bases and at J to 2 bases, leaving 8 bases not matched to a gene. Germline assignment: CDR1 MNHEY and CDR2 SVGEGT. This CDR3 spans 19 amino acids. CDR3 sequence reads: CASSYSGTSGGLMQETQYF. The CDR3 DNA sequence: TGTGCCAGCAGTTACTCCGGGACTAGCGGGGGCCTGATGCAAGAGACCCAGTACTTC.

DNA of the CDR3: TGCGCCAGCAGCTCCTATGGGACAGCAGAAATCACAGATACGCAGTATTTT. This gives the protein CASSSYGTAEITDTQYF. The chain employs TRBV5-1 and TRBJ2-3; TRBD1 matches 7 bases. This CDR3 has 17 residues. Germline-derived CDR1 and CDR2 are SGHRS and YFSETQ. V was pared by 3 bases and J by 2 bases, with 12 bases of the junction left unmatched.

This chain joins TRBV5-1 and TRBJ2-2, with TRBD1 identical over 8 bases. Per the germline V gene, CDR1 is SGHRS and CDR2 is YFSETQ. The V gene end was trimmed by 3 bases and the J gene end by 4 bases; junction bases not matched to a gene: 8. This CDR3 is built from 16 residues. This CDR3 reads CASSWRTGTGTGELFF. CDR3 nucleotide sequence: TGCGCCAGCAGCTGGAGGACAGGGACTGGCACCGGGGAGCTGTTTTTT.

This clone came up once. J is TRBJ1-2 and V is TRBV10-3, with D possibly matching TRBD1 (6 bases). With 4 bases removed from V and 5 bases from J, the gap between germline ends came to 17 bases. The CDR3 is 15 amino acids. From germline, CDR1 is ENHRY and CDR2 SYGVKD. The DNA for the CDR3 is TGTGCCATCAGTGCGGGGGGGCAAAAATCATATGGCTACACCTTC. Translating gives CAISAGGQKSYGYTF.

The rearrangement links TRBV18 to TRBJ1-1, with a weak D call TRBD1 (5 bases). CDR1 is KGHSH and CDR2 is LQKENI in the germline V gene. CDR3 length: 14 amino acids. Trimming left V 5 bases short and J 1 base short, with 11 bases between. CDR3 residues: CASSEIDRNTEAFF. As DNA, the CDR3 is TGTGCCAGCTCAGAAATTGACAGGAACACTGAAGCTTTCTTT.

The chain carries TRBV30 and TRBJ1-1; 8 bases line up with TRBD1. Germline CDR1 is GTSNPN and CDR2 is SVGIG (reference sequence). The CDR3 contains 15 residues. The V segment lost 5 bases and the J segment 3 bases; nucleotides outside the gene matches: 11. The CDR3 coding sequence is TGTGCCTGGGGGAGCCGACAGGGGAGGGACACTGAAGCTTTCTTT. This codes for CAWGSRQGRDTEAFF.

The chain recombines TRBV27 with TRBJ1-5; D unclear. Trimming stripped 8 bases from V and 0 bases from J, with 5 bases between. This CDR3 region has 12 residues. Germline loops: CDR1 MNHEY, CDR2 SMNVEV (reference sequence). In nucleotides, the CDR3 is TGTGCCAGCCTTTATAGCAATCAGCCCCAGCATTTT. It codes for CASLYSNQPQHF.

This chain connects TRBV4-1 to TRBJ1-2; maybe TRBD1 (5 bases). Germline V gene lookup returns CDR1 MGHRA and CDR2 YSYEKL. The CDR3 contains 15 residues. The V gene lost 2 bases and the J gene lost 4 bases, with 14 bases spanning the gap. The CDR3 sequence: CASSQITGLSYGYTF. Written as DNA, the CDR3 is TGCGCCAGCAGCCAAATAACAGGTTTGAGCTATGGCTACACCTTC.

The chain has TRBV30 and TRBJ2-7; 9 bases are a match to TRBD1. The CDR3 consists of 13 residues. The germline V gene has CDR1 GTSNPN and CDR2 SVGIG (reference sequence). Trimming cost V 4 bases and J 5 bases; bases outside gene matches: 6. The CDR3 region has the DNA TGTGCCTGGACTAGGACAGGGGTGAACGAGCAGTACTTC. Amino acid sequence: CAWTRTGVNEQYF.

This chain connects TRBV18 to TRBJ1-4; possibly TRBD1 for D (6 bases). Germline lookup yields CDR1 KGHSH and CDR2 LQKENI. V lost 4 bases to trimming and J lost 13 bases, with 16 bases between them. The CDR3 sequence is 13 residues long. The DNA for the CDR3 is TGTGCCAGCTCACGAGAACCAAGGGGGTTACTGTTTTTT. This gives the protein CASSREPRGLLFF.

The J gene is TRBJ1-2, the V gene TRBV9, with TRBD1 matching over 10 bases. The J segment lost 8 bases and the V segment lost 3 bases, leaving 7 bases of the junction unmatched. The germline V gene has CDR1 SGDLS and CDR2 YYNGEE. CDR3 size: 14 residues. DNA for the CDR3: TGTGCCAGCAGCGGGGTGACAGGGGGCAGGGGCTACACCTTC. Its translation is CASSGVTGGRGYTF.

The sample holds a few counts of this clone. The gene calls are TRBV6-5 and TRBJ1-5; 7 bases agree with TRBD1. This CDR3 has 14 amino acids. The V segment lost 8 bases and the J segment 5 bases; nucleotides outside the gene matches: 9. Germline-derived CDR1 and CDR2 are MNHEY and SVGAGI. DNA for the CDR3: TGTGCCAGCGTCCGGGGGACAGCTGATCAGCCCCAGCATTTT. This sequence encodes CASVRGTADQPQHF.

The rearrangement uses TRBV30 and TRBJ2-1, with a weak D call TRBD1 (5 bases). The CDR3 has 11 amino acids. V dropped 7 bases and J dropped 4 bases, with 8 bases sitting between them. Germline values: CDR1 GTSNPN, CDR2 SVGIG (reference sequence). CDR3 region: CALDTYNEQFF. As DNA, the CDR3 is TGTGCCTTGGACACGTACAATGAGCAGTTCTTC.

The chain is built from TRBV6-2 or TRBV6-3 and TRBJ1-4, with TRBD1 matching over 9 bases. Germline V gene sequence: CDR1 MNHEY, CDR2 SVGEGT. The CDR3 length is 15 residues. The J segment lost 4 bases and the V segment lost 4 bases, leaving 4 bases of the junction unmatched. The CDR3 DNA reads TGTGCCAGCAGTTCCCCGGGACAGGGTAATGAAAAACTGTTTTTT. This codes for CASSSPGQGNEKLFF.

The gene calls are TRBV27 and TRBJ1-6; TRBD1 matches at 7 bases. Germline V lookup: CDR1 MNHEY, CDR2 SMNVEV (reference sequence). Trimming removed 3 bases from V and 6 bases from J; junction bases left unmatched: 5. This CDR3 has 15 residues. The CDR3 nucleotides are TGTGCCAGCAGTTTCGGACAGGCACCTAATTCACCCCTCCACTTT. This codes for CASSFGQAPNSPLHF.

The chain has TRBV3-1 (or the pseudogene TRBV3-2) and TRBJ1-6; D is unresolved. This CDR3 is built from 17 residues. Trimming took off 1 base at V and 8 bases at J, with 18 bases between the two ends. Germline CDR1 reads LGHDT; CDR2 reads YNNKEL (reference sequence). CDR3 amino acids: CASSQGRKGGYHSPLHF. The CDR3 DNA is TGTGCCAGCAGCCAAGGGAGGAAGGGCGGATATCATTCACCCCTCCACTTT.

This chain connects TRBV7-9 to TRBJ1-2; 8 nucleotides align to TRBD1. The ends lost 4 bases at V and 2 bases at J; junction bases unmatched: 9. CDR1 and CDR2 from the germline V gene are SEHNR and FQNEAQ (reference sequence). The CDR3 sequence is 16 residues long. Written as DNA, the CDR3 is TGTGCCAGCAGCTCCATAGGACAGGGCGGCAACTATGGCTACACCTTC. Protein product: CASSSIGQGGNYGYTF.

The chain has TRBV27 and TRBJ2-2; maybe TRBD2 (6 bases). The V gene lost 6 bases and the J gene lost 3 bases, with 17 bases spanning the gap. Germline CDR1 is MNHEY and CDR2 is SMNVEV (reference sequence). This CDR3 contains 16 residues. CDR3 nucleotide sequence: TGTGCCAGCAGCTCACAGGTGGGGGGATACACCGGGGAGCTGTTTTTT. This codes for CASSSQVGGYTGELFF.

The rearrangement joins TRBV5-1 to TRBJ2-5; 12 nucleotides line up with TRBD2. The CDR3 spans 17 residues. The J segment lost 5 bases and the V segment lost 4 bases, leaving 12 bases of the junction unmatched. CDR1 and CDR2 (germline): SGHRS, YFSETQ. Here the CDR3 DNA reads TGCGCCAGCAGCACGACTAGCGGGGGCTCAAGTGGGGAGACCCAGTACTTC. It specifies CASSTTSGGSSGETQYF.

The rearrangement joins TRBV5-6 to TRBJ1-2, with D possibly being TRBD1 (6 bases). The CDR3 is made up of 17 amino acids. The V end lost 0 bases, the J end lost 4 bases, and 19 bases lay between the germline ends. The germline V gene has CDR1 SGHDT and CDR2 YYEEEE. The CDR3 sequence: CASSLALWTASSYGYTF. CDR3 coding DNA: TGTGCCAGCAGCTTGGCCCTTTGGACAGCAAGCTCCTATGGCTACACCTTC. Variable domain in full (rest from reference TRBV5-6 and TRBJ1-2): DAGVTQSPTHLIKTRGQQVTLRCSPKSGHDTVSWYQQALGQGPQFIFQYYEEEERQRGNFPDRFSGHQFPNYSSELNVNALLLGDSALYLCASSLALWTASSYGYTFGSGTRLTVV.

CDR3 loop: CAISESTSGSYNSPLHF. CDR3 bases: TGTGCCATCAGTGAGTCGACATCTGGATCCTATAATTCACCCCTCCACTTT. This rearrangement joins TRBV10-3 to TRBJ1-6; D gene unclear. V lost 0 bases and J lost 1, with 10 bases in between. The CDR3 contains 17 residues. Germline lookup yields CDR1 ENHRY and CDR2 SYGVKD.